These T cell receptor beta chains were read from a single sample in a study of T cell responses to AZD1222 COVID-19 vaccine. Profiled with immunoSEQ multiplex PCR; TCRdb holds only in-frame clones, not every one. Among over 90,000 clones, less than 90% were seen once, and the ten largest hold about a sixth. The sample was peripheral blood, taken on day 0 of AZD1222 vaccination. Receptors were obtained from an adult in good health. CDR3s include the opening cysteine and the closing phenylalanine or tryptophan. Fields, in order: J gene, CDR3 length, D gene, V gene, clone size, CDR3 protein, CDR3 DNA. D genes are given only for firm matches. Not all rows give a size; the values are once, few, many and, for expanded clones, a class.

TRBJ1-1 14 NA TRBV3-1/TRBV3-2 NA CASSQGPMNTEAFF TGTGCCAGCAGCCAGGGACCCATGAACACTGAAGCTTTCTTT
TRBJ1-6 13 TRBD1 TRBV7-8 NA CAGQGARNSPLHF TGTGCCGGACAGGGGGCGCGTAATTCACCCCTCCACTTT
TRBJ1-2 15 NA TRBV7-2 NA CASSLGRGRSYGYTF TGTGCCAGCAGCTTAGGTCGGGGCCGTAGCTATGGCTACACCTTC
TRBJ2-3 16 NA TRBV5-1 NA CASSLRSEGRGDTQYF TGCGCCAGCAGCTTGAGGTCGGAGGGAAGGGGAGATACGCAGTATTTT
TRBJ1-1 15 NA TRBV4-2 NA CASSQEGKVNTEAFF TGTGCCAGCAGCCAAGAGGGGAAGGTGAACACTGAAGCTTTCTTT
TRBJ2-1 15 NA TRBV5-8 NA CASSWGGSSYNEQFF TGTGCCAGCAGCTGGGGAGGTAGCTCCTACAATGAGCAGTTCTTC
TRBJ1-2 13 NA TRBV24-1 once CATSEEQFYGYTF TGTGCCACCAGTGAAGAGCAGTTCTATGGCTACACCTTC
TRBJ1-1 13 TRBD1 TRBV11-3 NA CASSDDRGAEAFF TGTGCCAGCAGCGACGACAGGGGCGCTGAAGCTTTCTTT
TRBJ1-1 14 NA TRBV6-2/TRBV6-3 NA CASSYSAGATEAFF TGTGCCAGCAGTTATTCTGCAGGGGCCACTGAAGCTTTCTTT
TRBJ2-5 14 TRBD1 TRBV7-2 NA CASSPRTGQETQYF TGTGCCAGCAGCCCACGGACAGGTCAAGAGACCCAGTACTTC
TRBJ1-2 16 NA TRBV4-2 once CASNAGGTAKSYGYTF TGTGCCAGCAACGCGGGTGGGACGGCGAAATCATATGGCTACACCTTC
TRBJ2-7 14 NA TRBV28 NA CASSSPTATYEQYF TGTGCCAGCAGTTCACCGACAGCTACCTACGAGCAGTACTTC
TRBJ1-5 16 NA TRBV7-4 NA CASSCYRVPSNQPQHF TGTGCCAGCAGCTGCTACAGGGTTCCTAGCAATCAGCCCCAGCATTTT
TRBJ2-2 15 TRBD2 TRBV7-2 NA CASRRLAANTGELFF TGTGCCAGCAGAAGACTAGCGGCGAACACCGGGGAGCTGTTTTTT
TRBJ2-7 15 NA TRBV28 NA CASNPLDNTEYEQYF TGTGCCAGCAACCCGCTGGACAACACGGAGTACGAGCAGTACTTC
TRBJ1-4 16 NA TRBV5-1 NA CASSLRTARTNEKLFF TGCGCCAGCAGCTTAAGAACGGCTCGGACTAATGAAAAACTGTTTTTT
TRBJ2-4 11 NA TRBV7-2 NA CASSPDVIQYF TGTGCCAGCAGCCCCGATGTCATTCAGTACTTC
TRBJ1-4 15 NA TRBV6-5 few CASSYSMGGNEKLFF TGTGCCAGCAGTTACTCGATGGGGGGGAATGAAAAACTGTTTTTT
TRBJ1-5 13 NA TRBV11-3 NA CASSARVGQPQHF TGTGCCAGCAGCGCCAGGGTAGGCCAGCCCCAGCATTTT
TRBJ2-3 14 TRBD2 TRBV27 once CASSGLAGPDTQYF TGTGCCAGCAGTGGACTAGCGGGCCCAGATACGCAGTATTTT
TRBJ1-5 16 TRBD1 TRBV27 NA CANNPRDRRPISPQHF TGTGCCAACAATCCCCGGGACAGGCGCCCAATCAGCCCCCAGCATTTT
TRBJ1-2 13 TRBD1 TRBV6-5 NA CASSPGGAAGYTF TGTGCCAGCAGTCCAGGGGGCGCGGCCGGCTACACCTTC
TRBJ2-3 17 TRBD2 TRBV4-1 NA CASSLHGTSGISDTQYF TGCGCCAGCAGCCTTCACGGGACTAGCGGGATTTCGGATACGCAGTATTTT
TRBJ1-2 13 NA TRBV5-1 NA CASSPDSTYGYTF TGCGCCAGCAGCCCAGACAGCACCTATGGCTACACCTTC
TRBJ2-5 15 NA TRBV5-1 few CASSPRGLDQETQYF TGCGCCAGCAGCCCCCGGGGGTTAGACCAAGAGACCCAGTACTTC
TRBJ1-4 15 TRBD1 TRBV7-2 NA CASSLGGQGKEKLFF TGTGCCAGCAGCTTAGGGGGACAGGGTAAAGAAAAACTGTTTTTT
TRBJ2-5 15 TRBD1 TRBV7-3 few CASSLTSDRGETQYF TGTGCCAGCAGCTTAACGTCAGACAGGGGGGAGACCCAGTACTTC
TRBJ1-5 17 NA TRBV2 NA CASSRQGNPRGNQPQHF TGTGCCAGCAGTCGTCAGGGCAATCCTAGAGGCAATCAGCCCCAGCATTTT
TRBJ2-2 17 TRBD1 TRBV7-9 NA CASTSGTGRGGTGELFF TGTGCCAGCACCTCCGGGACAGGGAGGGGAGGCACCGGGGAGCTGTTTTTT
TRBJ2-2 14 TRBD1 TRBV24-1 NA CATAGTGYPGELFF TGTGCCACCGCCGGGACAGGGTATCCCGGGGAGCTGTTTTTT
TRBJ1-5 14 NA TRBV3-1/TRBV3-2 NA CASSQGGTGQPQHF TGTGCCAGCAGCCAGGGGGGGACGGGTCAGCCCCAGCATTTT
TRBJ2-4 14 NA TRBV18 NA CASSPKEASEVQYF TGTGCCAGCTCACCAAAGGAGGCTAGTGAGGTTCAGTACTTC
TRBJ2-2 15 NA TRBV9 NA CASSAEGAGTGELFF TGTGCCAGCAGCGCGGAGGGGGCGGGCACCGGGGAGCTGTTTTTT
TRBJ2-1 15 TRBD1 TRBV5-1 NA CASSPGQGYTGEQFF TGCGCCAGCAGCCCGGGACAGGGATATACTGGTGAGCAGTTCTTC
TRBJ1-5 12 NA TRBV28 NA CASSPLWEPQHF TGTGCCAGCAGTCCCTTGTGGGAGCCCCAGCATTTT